This T cell receptor (beta chain) derives from a study of cytomegalovirus exposure and HLA in healthy donors. As regards this clone: What it recognizes is unknown.

Primers for the PCR totalled 60 Vbeta and 13 Jbeta. Libraries were prepared by immunoSEQ multiplex PCR; TCRdb keeps only in-frame clonotypes and omits some of them. The table shows about 120,000 clones, with roughly 80% occurring only once. Findings and limits, study-wide: There were some public TCRs occurring in many donors, but most TCR sequences were rare. A later look showed TCR association rates differing by HLA locus, highest for DRB1 and lowest for HLA-C. Presence/absence results assume similar sequencing depth per donor, which may not hold. In a later analysis, TCR beta V- and J-gene trimming showed a link to a missense DCLRE1C variant.

Material: PBMCs. The clonotype comes from a female donor in good health and CMV-seropositive.

As DNA, the CDR3 is TGTGCCAGCAGCTATCCGGGACAGGGCCTCGAGCAGTACTTC. Amino acids: CASSYPGQGLEQYF. The genes are TRBV28 and TRBJ2-7; the match to TRBD1 covers 9 bases. The germline gives CDR1 MDHEN, CDR2 SYDVKM. CDR3 length: 14 amino acids. V trimming: 6 bases; J trimming: 6 bases; junction bases outside the gene matches: 9.